This passage covers 22 T cell receptor beta chains from one sample sequenced in a study of blood T cell repertoires in COVID-19. Profiling relied on immunoSEQ multiplex PCR, and the TCRdb table lists in-frame clones only, not all of them. The table shows about 140,000 clones, with about three quarters occurring only once. Material: PBMCs or T cells enriched from blood (not recorded which). Every receptor here comes from a woman between 45 and 65 years old who had recovered from COVID-19.

The chain couples TRBV27 to TRBJ2-1, with TRBD2 identical over 7 bases. The CDR3 spans 16 residues. The ends lost 5 bases at V and 2 bases at J; junction bases unmatched: 9. The germline V gene encodes CDR1 MNHEY and CDR2 SMNVEV (reference sequence). CDR3 sequence: CASSPIPRETYNEQFF. The CDR3 coding sequence is TGTGCCAGCAGTCCCATCCCGCGGGAGACCTACAATGAGCAGTTCTTC.

The V call is TRBV19, the J call TRBJ2-7; 8 nucleotides align to TRBD1. V lost 1 base, J lost 4 bases, and 3 bases stayed unmatched. Germline CDR1 and CDR2: LNHDA and SQIVND (reference sequence). The CDR3 runs 14 residues. CDR3 loop: CASSIGTGSYEQYF. Written as DNA, the CDR3 is TGTGCCAGTAGTATAGGGACAGGGAGTTACGAGCAGTACTTC.

The chain couples TRBV27 to TRBJ1-5, with 8 bases fitting TRBD1. The germline V gene has CDR1 MNHEY and CDR2 SMNVEV (reference sequence). The CDR3 contains 14 residues. The trim removed 2 bases at V and 4 bases at J, leaving 1 base unmatched. The CDR3 reads CASSLRTGNQPQHF. The CDR3 DNA reads TGTGCCAGCAGTTTACGGACAGGGAATCAGCCCCAGCATTTT.

The chain carries TRBV28 and TRBJ2-3; 8 positions agree with TRBD1. The germline V gene has CDR1 MDHEN and CDR2 SYDVKM. The CDR3 is 14 residues long. V lost 4 bases, J lost 8 bases, and 8 bases stayed unmatched. The CDR3 DNA follows: TGTGCCAGCAGTTCCCGCCAGGGGGCTGGTACGCAGTATTTT. Its protein product is CASSSRQGAGTQYF.

This CDR3 is CASSRGGNQPQHF. The DNA of the CDR3 is TGTGCCAGCAGTCGCGGGGGAAATCAGCCCCAGCATTTT. This sequence joins TRBV6-5 and TRBJ1-5, with D possibly matching TRBD1 (5 bases). Germline values: CDR1 MNHEY, CDR2 SVGAGI. CDR3 length: 13 residues. Trimming left V 5 bases short and J 4 bases short, with 9 bases between.

This clone is a singleton in its sample. J is TRBJ1-1 and V is TRBV5-1, with TRBD1 identical over 12 bases. Germline-derived CDR1 and CDR2 are SGHRS and YFSETQ. The V segment lost 4 bases and the J segment 7 bases; nucleotides outside the gene matches: 17. This CDR3 is built from 18 residues. The CDR3 loop is CASSIGTGGVGAPREAFF. CDR3 DNA: TGCGCCAGCAGCATAGGGACAGGGGGCGTCGGGGCCCCTCGTGAAGCTTTCTTT. The variable domain in full, with the rest retrieved from reference TRBV5-1 and TRBJ1-1, is KAGVTQTPRYLIKTRGQQVTLSCSPISGHRSVSWYQQTPGQGLQFLFEYFSETQRNKGNFPGRFSGRQFSNSRSEMNVSTLELGDSALYLCASSIGTGGVGAPREAFFGQGTRLTVV.

The chain carries TRBV3-1 (or the pseudogene TRBV3-2) and TRBJ1-1; D is uncertain. V was cut by 5 bases and J by 4 bases, with 17 bases left in between. CDR1 and CDR2 from the germline V gene are LGHDT and YNNKEL (reference sequence). The CDR3 runs to 15 residues. CDR3 in amino acids: CASSDTGRESTEAFF. CDR3 DNA sequence: TGTGCCAGCAGCGATACGGGAAGGGAGAGCACTGAAGCTTTCTTT.

This clone showed up just a few times. The chain recombines TRBV27 with TRBJ1-6; no clear D. Trimming removed 3 bases at V and 8 bases at J, with 11 bases between. CDR3 length equals 14 residues. The germline V gene has CDR1 MNHEY and CDR2 SMNVEV (reference sequence). In DNA, the CDR3 is TGTGCCAGCAGTTTGGTGAGGGCTGATTCACCCCTCCACTTT. Protein sequence: CASSLVRADSPLHF.

The V call is TRBV6-2 or TRBV6-3, the J call TRBJ2-3; TRBD1 might be the D (5 bases). V was cut by 5 bases and J by 2 bases, with 14 bases left in between. This CDR3 has 15 amino acids. Germline V CDR1 and CDR2: MNHEY, SVGEGT. CDR3 bases: TGTGCCAGCAGTAAACAGGAATCCTCCACAGATACGCAGTATTTT. This gives the protein CASSKQESSTDTQYF.

This clone turned up a few times. This chain connects TRBV2 to TRBJ2-1; 7 nucleotides line up with TRBD2. Germline-derived CDR1 and CDR2 are SNHLY and FYNNEI. V trimming: 5 bases; J trimming: 6 bases; junction bases outside the gene matches: 4. The CDR3 contains 13 residues. The CDR3 sequence is CASSYIAGNEQFF. The CDR3, as DNA: TGTGCCAGCAGTTACATAGCGGGCAATGAGCAGTTCTTC.

V and J are TRBV6-2 or TRBV6-3 and TRBJ2-7; tentatively, D is TRBD1 (6 bases). Germline CDR1 MNHEY, CDR2 SVGEGT. The CDR3 totals 13 residues. The germline V and J ends were trimmed by 6 bases and 3 bases, with 12 bases remaining between them. CDR3 nucleotide sequence: TGTGCCAGCAGCCCGGGACACGGCTACGAGCAGTACTTC. Translation gives CASSPGHGYEQYF.

This clone was seen just once. The gene calls are TRBV11-3 and TRBJ2-1, with TRBD1 matching 7 bases. This CDR3 comprises 13 residues. V was clipped by 1 base and J by 8 bases; unmatched bases: 2. The germline V gene has CDR1 SGHNT and CDR2 YENEEA. Here the CDR3 DNA reads TGTGCCAGCAGCTTAGGACAGGGCTATGAGCAGTTCTTC. It specifies CASSLGQGYEQFF.

V and J are TRBV2 and TRBJ1-6; tentative D call: TRBD1 (5 bases). V shed 6 bases and J shed 7 bases, with 16 bases lying between them. Germline V gives CDR1 SNHLY, CDR2 FYNNEI. The CDR3 runs 15 residues. The CDR3 bases are TGTGCCAGCAGGCGGAACAGGCTCGGAAATTCACCCCTCCACTTT. Protein product: CASRRNRLGNSPLHF. The full variable domain, in which reference TRBV2 and TRBJ1-6 provide the parts outside the CDR3, is EPEVTQTPSHQVTQMGQEVILRCVPISNHLYFYWYRQILGQKVEFLVSFYNNEISEKSEIFDDQFSVERPDGSNFTLKIRSTKLEDSAMYFCASRRNRLGNSPLHFGNGTRLTVT.

V gene TRBV7-9 combines with J gene TRBJ1-1; the match to TRBD1 covers 9 bases. In germline, CDR1 is SEHNR, CDR2 FQNEAQ (reference sequence). The CDR3 has 14 amino acids. V was pared by 10 bases and J by 4 bases, with 10 bases of the junction left unmatched. Written as DNA, the CDR3 is TGTGCCAATACAGGGGGCGCAGGGGTCACTGAAGCTTTCTTT. Translation: CANTGGAGVTEAFF.

The table lists this clone with a count of one. The chain employs TRBV7-9 and TRBJ2-1; D may be TRBD2 (7 bases). This CDR3 is 16 amino acids long. Trimming left V 5 bases short and J 1 base short, with 15 bases between. Germline V gives CDR1 SEHNR, CDR2 FQNEAQ (reference sequence). The CDR3 reads CASSPEGGRSYNEQFF. CDR3 nucleotide sequence: TGTGCCAGCAGCCCCGAGGGGGGGAGGTCCTACAATGAGCAGTTCTTC.

The chain employs TRBV11-2 and TRBJ1-1, with TRBD1 matching over 7 bases. This CDR3 comprises 14 residues. V dropped 2 bases and J dropped 7; count of bases not matched to a gene: 7. CDR1 and CDR2 (germline): SGHAT, FQNNGV. The CDR3 protein is CASSLLQGRGEAFF. As DNA, the CDR3 is TGTGCCAGCAGCTTACTACAGGGGCGGGGTGAAGCTTTCTTT.

This clone was recorded only once. The genes are TRBV9 and TRBJ2-2; 11 bases are shared with TRBD1. With V trimmed by 4 bases and J by 6 bases, 14 bases remained unmatched. In germline, CDR1 is SGDLS, CDR2 YYNGEE. CDR3 length: 18 amino acids. The CDR3 DNA reads TGTGCCAGCAGCAAGACTGACTCGGGACAGGGGGGGCCCGGGGAGCTGTTTTTT. This translates into CASSKTDSGQGGPGELFF.

This sequence joins TRBV7-3 and TRBJ1-3; D is undetermined. The CDR3 sequence is 16 residues long. Germline V CDR1 and CDR2: SGHTA, FQGTGA. With 2 bases removed from V and 0 bases from J, the gap between germline ends came to 11 bases. CDR3: CASSLGPAASGNTIYF. In nucleotides, the CDR3 is TGTGCCAGCAGCTTAGGTCCGGCGGCCTCTGGAAACACCATATATTTT.

The chain joins TRBV29-1 to TRBJ2-3; TRBD2 aligns across 14 bases. The CDR3 runs to 15 residues. CDR1 SQVTM and CDR2 ANQGSEA come from the germline V gene. Trimming at V came to 7 bases and at J to 5 bases, leaving 8 bases not matched to a gene. CDR3 amino acids: CSANPGLAGVDTQYF. The CDR3 nucleotides read TGCAGCGCCAATCCGGGACTAGCGGGAGTAGATACGCAGTATTTT.

This clone was recorded only once. The rearrangement uses TRBV7-2 and TRBJ2-4; 8 nucleotides line up with TRBD1. The CDR3 spans 16 residues. J gave up 3 bases and V 2 bases, and 6 bases lay outside the gene matches. Looked up from germline, CDR1 is SGHTA and CDR2 is FQGNSA. The CDR3 sequence: CASSLTTGVGKNIQYF. For the CDR3, the DNA is TGTGCCAGCAGCTTAACGACAGGGGTTGGCAAAAACATTCAGTACTTC.

The rearrangement joins TRBV7-9 to TRBJ1-3; D ambiguous. Trimming left V 3 bases short and J 4 bases short, with 10 bases between. The CDR3 loop spans 14 amino acids. Per the germline V gene, CDR1 is SEHNR and CDR2 is FQNEAQ (reference sequence). The CDR3 DNA is TGTGCCAGCAGCTTTATATCCTACGGAAACACCATATATTTT. Translating gives CASSFISYGNTIYF.

The chain is built from TRBV7-9 and TRBJ1-1, with a possible D match to TRBD1 (5 bases). The CDR3 runs 13 residues. The germline V gene has CDR1 SEHNR and CDR2 FQNEAQ (reference sequence). Trimming pared 1 base from V and 7 bases from J, leaving 10 bases between. The CDR3 region is CASSLVWGSEAFF. The CDR3, as DNA: TGTGCCAGCAGCTTAGTCTGGGGCAGTGAAGCTTTCTTT.